The 12 T cell receptor beta chains given below trace back to one sample, sequenced in a study of beta chain features in type 1 diabetes. Sequenced material consisted of expressed TCRB transcripts (all of the isolated RNA was reverse transcribed). The repertoire was sequenced with immunoSEQ multiplex PCR; TCRdb's copy has only in-frame clones and lacks some. This sample has hundreds of thousands of clones, with around 15% found just once. The specimen was naive CD4+ T cells from blood. The receptors here all came from a man between 18 and 35 years old in good health.

This clone has just a few counts. The chain uses TRBV7-2 and TRBJ2-3, with 12 bases fitting TRBD2. The CDR3 contains 16 residues. The V segment lost 3 bases and the J segment 4 bases; nucleotides outside the gene matches: 5. Germline CDR1 and CDR2: SGHTA and FQGNSA. The CDR3 sequence is CASSFPSGRGADTQYF. In DNA, the CDR3 is TGTGCCAGCAGCTTCCCTAGCGGGAGGGGGGCAGATACGCAGTATTTT.

This clone was seen a few times. This chain joins TRBV7-2 and TRBJ2-3, with D maybe TRBD1 (6 bases). The length of the CDR3 is 15 residues. V was trimmed by 1 base and J by 4 bases, leaving 12 bases between them. Germline CDR1 and CDR2: SGHTA and FQGNSA. CDR3 sequence (DNA): TGTGCCAGCAGCTTAGTTGCAGGGGTGGCAGATACGCAGTATTTT. This translates into CASSLVAGVADTQYF.

This sequence joins TRBV29-1 and TRBJ2-2; 9 nucleotides match TRBD1. The CDR3 is made up of 15 amino acids. Germline CDR1 is SQVTM and CDR2 is ANQGSEA. With V trimmed by 5 bases and J by 2 bases, 6 bases remained unmatched. CDR3: CSVLQGALNTGELFF. CDR3 DNA: TGCAGCGTTTTACAGGGGGCACTAAACACCGGGGAGCTGTTTTTT.

Only a few counts were recorded for this clone. The chain combines TRBV5-1 with TRBJ1-5; no reliable D call. V dropped 0 bases and J dropped 3 bases, with 4 bases sitting between them. CDR3 length: 13 amino acids. Looked up from germline, CDR1 is SGHRS and CDR2 is YFSETQ. This chain's CDR3 is CASSLEFNQPQHF. The CDR3 DNA sequence: TGCGCCAGCAGCTTGGAGTTCAATCAGCCCCAGCATTTT.

The chain has TRBV5-4 and TRBJ2-2; D tentatively fits TRBD1 or TRBD2 (5 bases each). Germline CDR1 and CDR2: SGHNT and YYREEE (reference sequence). There are 15 residues in the CDR3. Trimming shortened V by 5 bases and J by 4 bases, and 15 bases separated the two germline ends. CDR3 amino acids: CASSPRGRITGELFF. In DNA, the CDR3 is TGTGCCAGCAGTCCCCGGGGACGGATCACCGGGGAGCTGTTTTTT.

The chain employs TRBV29-1 and TRBJ1-1, with a possible D match to TRBD1 (6 bases). The CDR3 has 12 amino acids. The germline CDR1 and CDR2 sequences are SQVTM and ANQGSEA. The germline V and J ends were trimmed by 4 bases and 10 bases, with 16 bases remaining between them. CDR3 region: CSVVRGGPSAFF. Here the CDR3 DNA reads TGCAGCGTTGTGCGGGGGGGCCCTTCAGCTTTCTTT. Full variable domain (outside the CDR3, taken from reference TRBV29-1 and TRBJ1-1): SAVISQKPSRDICQRGTSLTIQCQVDSQVTMMFWYRQQPGQSLTLIATANQGSEATYESGFVIDKFPISRPNLTFSTLTVSNMSPEDSSIYLCSVVRGGPSAFFGQGTRLTVV.

The chain links TRBV7-2 to TRBJ1-1, with D possibly TRBD1 on 5 matching bases. The CDR3 contains 15 residues. The germline V gene has CDR1 SGHTA and CDR2 FQGNSA. Trimming took 4 bases from V and 5 from J, leaving 17 bases between them. CDR3 sequence reads: CASSYHQGQATEAFF. The CDR3 nucleotides are TGTGCCAGCAGCTACCATCAGGGTCAGGCGACTGAAGCTTTCTTT.

The sample holds a few counts of this clone. A junction end diverges from the germline sequence, so it may reflect a read error. CDR3 DNA: TGTGCTAGCAGCCCTCTTCTACTCTCTGGGGCCAACGTCCTGACTTTC. This encodes CASSPLLLSGANVLTF. The chain uses TRBV7-7 and TRBJ2-6; D is uncertain. Germline CDR1 SSHAT, CDR2 FNYEAQ (reference sequence). CDR3 size: 16 residues. Full variable domain (outside the CDR3, taken from reference TRBV7-7 and TRBJ2-6): GAGVSQSPRYKVTKRGQDVTLRCDPISSHATLYWYQQALGQGPEFLTYFNYEAQPDKSGLPSDRFSAERPEGSISTLTIQRTEQRDSAMYRCASSPLLLSGANVLTFGAGSRLTVL.

This clone appeared a few times. This sequence joins TRBV5-1 and TRBJ2-1, with D possibly TRBD2 on 6 matching bases. This CDR3 has 16 amino acids. CDR1 is SGHRS and CDR2 is YFSETQ in the germline V gene. Trimming pared 5 bases from V and 5 bases from J, leaving 20 bases between. CDR3 sequence: CASSLSGGQGNNEQFF. The CDR3 DNA sequence: TGCGCCAGCAGTCTCTCAGGAGGGCAGGGTAACAATGAGCAGTTCTTC.

This clone was seen a few times. The chain carries TRBV5-1 and TRBJ2-1; 9 positions match TRBD2. Germline CDR1 is SGHRS and CDR2 is YFSETQ. V trimming: 3 bases; J trimming: 6 bases; junction bases outside the gene matches: 7. The CDR3 has 15 residues. The CDR3 spells CASSSLAGAGNEQFF. The CDR3 bases are TGCGCCAGCAGCTCTTTAGCGGGAGCGGGCAATGAGCAGTTCTTC.

This clone has a handful of counts. The genes are TRBV30 and TRBJ2-1; D is unresolved. Trimming cost V 2 bases and J 0 bases, with 5 bases left between them. The CDR3 has 13 amino acids. The germline V gene has CDR1 GTSNPN and CDR2 SVGIG (reference sequence). The CDR3 sequence is CAWSKRSYNEQFF. CDR3 bases: TGTGCCTGGAGTAAACGCTCCTACAATGAGCAGTTCTTC.

The chain has TRBV5-1 and TRBJ2-7; D is unclear. The germline CDR1 and CDR2 sequences are SGHRS and YFSETQ. The ends were cut back, 3 bases at V and 0 bases at J, with 7 bases in the middle. This CDR3 is 13 amino acids long. CDR3 residues: CASSSSLSYEQYF. CDR3 DNA: TGCGCCAGCAGCTCCTCGCTCTCCTACGAGCAGTACTTC.